These T cell receptor beta chains were read from a single sample in a study of T cell responses to AZD1222 COVID-19 vaccine. Assay: immunoSEQ multiplex PCR; the TCRdb copy retains only in-frame clones and omits some. Altogether about 84,000 clones are present, around nine tenths being singletons, with the ten largest covering more than 9%. Sequenced here: peripheral blood, sampled 28 days after the second AZD1222 dose. The receptor set was obtained from an adult who received the AZD1222 COVID-19 vaccine. Each CDR3 is given with its conserved first and last residue. Each record gives: V gene, CDR3 protein.

V gene: TRBV12-5; CDR3 protein: CASGGGDRSRGPQHF
V gene: TRBV15; CDR3 protein: CATGTGGYEQYF
V gene: TRBV29-1; CDR3 protein: CSVAAPHHNEQFF
V gene: TRBV20-1; CDR3 protein: CSASGSGQGHSSSTDTQYF
V gene: TRBV3-1/TRBV3-2; CDR3 protein: CASSQRTEYNEQFF
V gene: TRBV30; CDR3 protein: CAWTHALAGGLEQYF
V gene: TRBV5-1; CDR3 protein: CASSLEGRGSETQYF
V gene: TRBV30; CDR3 protein: CAWSGNSMNTEAFF
V gene: TRBV10-3; CDR3 protein: CAISDRTGLMSAFF
V gene: TRBV11-3; CDR3 protein: CASSRLAGGQADTQYF
V gene: TRBV5-4; CDR3 protein: CASSDGTDSGNTIYF
V gene: TRBV10-3; CDR3 protein: CAIRRGADNSPLHF
V gene: TRBV30; CDR3 protein: CAWSVATPGYEQYF
V gene: TRBV7-9; CDR3 protein: CASSSRTGAVGNTIYF
V gene: TRBV12-2; CDR3 protein: CASRDGRDGDQPQHF
V gene: TRBV3-1/TRBV3-2; CDR3 protein: CASGRTSDSYEQYF
V gene: TRBV4-1; CDR3 protein: CASSQAGQYSNQPQHF
V gene: TRBV29-1; CDR3 protein: CSVGQGRDQPQHF
V gene: TRBV28; CDR3 protein: CASSFLGVGDTEAFF
V gene: TRBV2; CDR3 protein: CASSKRVQSYNEQFF
V gene: TRBV5-8; CDR3 protein: CASSFVPNEKLFF
V gene: TRBV19; CDR3 protein: CASSTRGWIMNTEAFF
V gene: TRBV7-2; CDR3 protein: CASSSHNRGRTEAFF
V gene: TRBV7-2; CDR3 protein: CASSLEVAASDTQYF
V gene: TRBV29-1; CDR3 protein: CSVAATGEAFF
V gene: TRBV29-1; CDR3 protein: CSAPRGDKAFF
V gene: TRBV13; CDR3 protein: CASSLGASGANVLTF
V gene: TRBV5-6; CDR3 protein: CASSWGGTEAFF
V gene: TRBV20-1; CDR3 protein: CSARLAYGYTF